This TCR beta chain was captured by sequencing in a study of tumor-infiltrating lymphocytes in localized non-small cell lung cancer. Study-level background: Several tumor histologies, both smoking statuses, and some post-neoadjuvant chemotherapy samples were included. From each patient, both tumor and uninvolved lung, non-adjacent to tumor, were sampled.

CDR1 is SEHNR, CDR2 FQNEAQ, per germline (reference sequence). Losses at the gene ends were 4 bases for V and 9 bases for J; bases not matched to a gene: 11. The CDR3 has 14 residues. Profiling relied on immunoSEQ multiplex PCR, and the TCRdb table lists in-frame clones only, not all of them. This sample has about 7,000 clones, with around 77% found just once. Sequencing used lung tumor tissue. This receptor was taken from a human donor with non-small cell lung cancer. This rearrangement joins TRBV7-9 to TRBJ2-5; TRBD2 matches 7 bases. The CDR3 coding sequence is TGTGCCAGCAGCTCCTCCGGGACTACGAGAGCCCAGTACTTC. Translation gives CASSSSGTTRAQYF. The full variable domain, its missing parts supplied by reference TRBV7-9 and TRBJ2-5, is DTGVSQNPRHKITKRGQNVTFRCDPISEHNRLYWYRQTLGQGPEFLTYFQNEAQLEKSRLLSDRFSAERPKGSFSTLEIQRTEQGDSAMYLCASSSSGTTRAQYFGPGTRLLVL.